The 30 T cell receptor beta chains below come from one sample, sequenced in a study of T-cell reconstitution after alpha-beta-depleted transplantation in children. This sample's TCRbeta library carried unique molecular identifier barcodes. TCRdb independently ran MiXCR on the PCR reads; one entry per CDR3 protein. Of about 440,000 distinct CDR3 sequences listed, approximately 41% were seen once; the top ten hold under 35%. The material was PBMCs, obtained before TCRalphabeta/CD19-depleted stem cell transplant. These receptors all stem from a girl aged 2 to 10 with aplastic anemia, due to receive a stem cell transplant.

The chain recombines TRBV7-9 with TRBJ2-1, with 9 bases fitting TRBD2. The CDR3 has 16 amino acids. CDR1 and CDR2 from the germline V gene are SEHNR and FQNEAQ (reference sequence). V trimming: 5 bases; J trimming: 5 bases; junction bases outside the gene matches: 10. The DNA of the CDR3 is TGTGCCAGCAGCCTGCCGGGACTAGCAGTCAACAATGAGCAGTTCTTC. Its protein product is CASSLPGLAVNNEQFF.

The DNA for the CDR3 is TGCAGTGCCCGGAAGACAGGGAGGGGTGAAAAACTGTTTTTT. Protein: CSARKTGRGEKLFF. This sequence joins TRBV20-1 and TRBJ1-4, with 7 bases fitting TRBD1. CDR3 length equals 14 residues. Trimming removed 6 bases from V and 7 bases from J; junction bases left unmatched: 11. CDR1 and CDR2 from the germline V gene are DFQATT and SNEGSKA (reference sequence).

This clonotype was picked up many times. V is TRBV5-1 and J is TRBJ2-5; either TRBD1 or TRBD2 may supply D (6 bases each). The CDR3 sequence is 15 residues long. Trimming stripped 4 bases from V and 2 bases from J, with 15 bases between. Germline CDR1 and CDR2: SGHRS and YFSETQ. The CDR3 loop reads CASSPLVGGQETQYF. As DNA, the CDR3 is TGCGCCAGCAGCCCCCTCGTAGGGGGGCAAGAGACCCAGTACTTC.

This clonotype was found many times. The chain carries TRBV30 and TRBJ2-1, with D possibly matching TRBD2 (5 bases). The CDR3 spans 14 residues. Germline V gives CDR1 GTSNPN, CDR2 SVGIG (reference sequence). V gave up 0 bases and J gave up 5 bases, with 11 bases separating them. CDR3 DNA sequence: TGTGCCTGGAGTGTCGGGATGAGGAACAATGAGCAGTTCTTC. Its protein product is CAWSVGMRNNEQFF.

This clonotype was observed many times. The chain recombines TRBV6-2 or TRBV6-3 with TRBJ2-1; D might be TRBD2 (6 bases). V was cut by 8 bases and J by 0 bases, with 11 bases left in between. Germline loops: CDR1 MNHEY, CDR2 SVGEGT. The CDR3 loop spans 14 amino acids. DNA for the CDR3: TGTGCCAGCGTGACTAGGAGCTCCTACAATGAGCAGTTCTTC. Residues: CASVTRSSYNEQFF.

The count of this clonotype is one. This chain links TRBV20-1 with TRBJ2-1; 8 nucleotides match TRBD2. After removal of 3 bases from V and 2 bases from J, the junction contained 0 bases not matched to a gene. This CDR3 has 13 amino acids. Germline V CDR1 and CDR2: DFQATT, SNEGSKA (reference sequence). CDR3 bases: TGCAGTGCTAGTAGCGGGACCTACAATGAGCAGTTCTTC. Protein: CSASSGTYNEQFF.

About this clonotype: This sequence may be a read error, since a much larger clone differs from it by one base. V gene TRBV5-4 combines with J gene TRBJ1-2; 10 nucleotides line up with TRBD1. This CDR3 has 14 amino acids. CDR1 is SGHNT, CDR2 YYREEE, per germline (reference sequence). The DNA of the CDR3 is TGTGCCAGCAGCCCCGGGACAGGGGACTATGGCGACACCTTC. Protein sequence: CASSPGTGDYGDTF.

In its sample, this clonotype was seen a few times. The chain has TRBV9 and TRBJ2-7; D may correspond to TRBD1 or TRBD2 (6 bases each). V was shortened by 4 bases and J by 3 bases, with 17 bases between the two germline ends. Germline values: CDR1 SGDLS, CDR2 YYNGEE. This CDR3 has 15 residues. The CDR3 here is CASSSSWGAGYEQYF. CDR3 nucleotide sequence: TGTGCCAGCAGCTCGAGTTGGGGGGCGGGCTACGAGCAGTACTTC.

This clonotype was recorded a few times. The CDR3, as DNA: TGTGCCATCAGTGAGTCTTCCGGGAATTCACCCCTCCACTTT. Residues: CAISESSGNSPLHF. The rearrangement joins TRBV10-3 to TRBJ1-6, with D uncertain. In germline, CDR1 is ENHRY, CDR2 SYGVKD. Trimming took 0 bases from V and 7 from J, leaving 7 bases between them. CDR3 length: 14 amino acids.

The chain uses TRBV12-3 or TRBV12-4 and TRBJ1-4; perhaps TRBD1 as D (5 bases). Trimming shortened V by 8 bases and J by 5 bases, and 15 bases separated the two germline ends. This CDR3 spans 14 amino acids. The CDR3 sequence is CASHPGGSNEKLFF. The CDR3 nucleotides read TGTGCCAGCCACCCCGGGGGATCGAATGAAAAACTGTTTTTT.

This clonotype appeared many times. V and J are TRBV20-1 and TRBJ2-1; D assignment may be TRBD1 or TRBD2 (6 bases each). The CDR3 has 15 residues. Germline V gives CDR1 DFQATT, CDR2 SNEGSKA (reference sequence). V lost 6 bases to trimming and J lost 4 bases, with 19 bases between them. The CDR3 sequence is CSATTSSQGYNEQFF. CDR3 bases: TGCAGTGCCACCACTAGCAGTCAGGGGTACAATGAGCAGTTCTTC.

V and J are TRBV28 and TRBJ1-1, with 8 nucleotides matching TRBD1. The germline V gene has CDR1 MDHEN and CDR2 SYDVKM. This CDR3 region has 15 residues. V dropped 5 bases and J dropped 4; count of bases not matched to a gene: 9. The chain's CDR3 is CASSPPTGEATEAFF. In DNA form, the CDR3 reads TGTGCCAGCAGTCCCCCGACAGGGGAGGCCACTGAAGCTTTCTTT.

This chain uses TRBV20-1 with TRBJ1-2; 8 bases are a match to TRBD1. CDR1 and CDR2 (germline): DFQATT, SNEGSKA (reference sequence). V shed 6 bases, J shed 6 bases, and the junction held 18 bases outside the gene matches. The CDR3 contains 16 residues. CDR3 DNA: TGCAGTGCCGTTGGAACGACAGGGGCCTTTGGCGATGGCTACACCTTC. Its protein is CSAVGTTGAFGDGYTF.

In this sample, this clonotype turned up a few times. The chain combines TRBV27 with TRBJ2-1, with TRBD2 matching 11 bases. The CDR3 has 16 residues. Per germline, CDR1 MNHEY and CDR2 SMNVEV (reference sequence). The V segment lost 4 bases and the J segment 2 bases; nucleotides outside the gene matches: 4. As DNA, the CDR3 is TGTGCCAGCAGTTCCTTAGCGGGAGGGACCTACAATGAGCAGTTCTTC. This codes for CASSSLAGGTYNEQFF.

Only a few counts were recorded for this clonotype. This chain joins TRBV7-3 and TRBJ2-1, with 8 bases lining up with TRBD1. In germline, CDR1 is SGHTA, CDR2 FQGTGA. V shed 1 base and J 8 bases; nucleotides not matched to a gene: 4. The CDR3 loop spans 14 amino acids. The CDR3 region is CASSLRDRSDEQFF. The DNA of the CDR3 is TGTGCCAGCAGCTTAAGGGACAGGAGCGATGAGCAGTTCTTC.

The CDR3, as DNA: TGTGCCAGCAGCTTAAAAGGGGACTACGAGCAGTACTTC. This gives the protein CASSLKGDYEQYF. The chain uses TRBV7-2 and TRBJ2-7; a possible D gene is TRBD1 (5 bases). Germline loops: CDR1 SGHTA, CDR2 FQGNSA. V was shortened by 2 bases and J by 3 bases, with 8 bases between the two germline ends. The CDR3 is 13 residues long.

Only a few counts were recorded for this clonotype. V gene TRBV29-1 combines with J gene TRBJ1-4, with 7 bases fitting TRBD1. This CDR3 contains 16 residues. V shed 0 bases, J shed 8 bases, and the junction held 12 bases outside the gene matches. Looked up from germline, CDR1 is SQVTM and CDR2 is ANQGSEA. The CDR3 spells CSVEERATGRSEKLFF. CDR3 sequence (DNA): TGCAGCGTTGAAGAGAGGGCGACAGGGAGGAGCGAAAAACTGTTTTTT. Using reference TRBV29-1 and TRBJ1-4 for the parts outside the CDR3, the full variable domain is SAVISQKPSRDICQRGTSLTIQCQVDSQVTMMFWYRQQPGQSLTLIATANQGSEATYESGFVIDKFPISRPNLTFSTLTVSNMSPEDSSIYLCSVEERATGRSEKLFFGSGTQLSVL.

As regards this clonotype: A read error may explain this, as a much larger clone is one base away. The chain carries TRBV4-2 and TRBJ2-3; D is unclear. The CDR3 consists of 12 residues. Germline CDR1 and CDR2: LGHNA and YNFKEQ. The CDR3 coding sequence is TGTGCCGGCAGCCTTGTGGCAGATACGCAGTATTTT. Translated, it gives CAGSLVADTQYF.

The chain employs TRBV28 and TRBJ1-2, with unresolved D. Germline V gene data show CDR1 as MDHEN and CDR2 as SYDVKM. V was clipped by 7 bases and J by 8 bases, with 14 bases between them. CDR3 length: 12 residues. CDR3 DNA sequence: TGTGCCAGCAAGTCGGGTGGCGGAGGCTACACCTTC. Translating gives CASKSGGGGYTF.

The gene calls are TRBV20-1 and TRBJ2-4; 8 bases line up with TRBD2. The junction had 8 bases not matched to a gene; V was cut back by 6 bases and J by 1 base. The germline V gene has CDR1 DFQATT and CDR2 SNEGSKA (reference sequence). The CDR3 covers 15 residues. The CDR3 sequence: CSATEAGVAKNIQYF. For the CDR3, the DNA is TGCAGTGCAACTGAAGCGGGAGTTGCCAAAAACATTCAGTACTTC.

The gene calls are TRBV10-3 and TRBJ2-7, with TRBD1 as a possible D gene (5 bases). The germline gives CDR1 ENHRY, CDR2 SYGVKD. The V end lost 4 bases, the J end lost 2 bases, and 18 bases lay between the germline ends. The CDR3 runs 16 residues. CDR3 protein: CAISGGGRQGTYEQYF. The CDR3 nucleotides read TGTGCCATCAGTGGGGGTGGGCGGCAGGGCACCTACGAGCAGTACTTC.

The chain combines TRBV5-1 with TRBJ1-2; 8 bases fit TRBD1. V shed 5 bases, J shed 8 bases, and the junction held 11 bases outside the gene matches. The CDR3 runs 14 residues. Germline CDR1 and CDR2: SGHRS and YFSETQ. The CDR3 region is CASSQGAAREGYTF. The DNA of the CDR3 is TGCGCCAGCAGTCAGGGGGCAGCAAGAGAAGGCTACACCTTC. The full variable domain, rest sourced from reference TRBV5-1 and TRBJ1-2, is KAGVTQTPRYLIKTRGQQVTLSCSPISGHRSVSWYQQTPGQGLQFLFEYFSETQRNKGNFPGRFSGRQFSNSRSEMNVSTLELGDSALYLCASSQGAAREGYTFGSGTRLTVV.

The table lists this clonotype with many counts. V gene TRBV4-3 combines with J gene TRBJ2-2, with 10 bases that match TRBD1. The CDR3 is 17 residues long. CDR1 and CDR2 from the germline V gene are LGHNA and YSLEER. V dropped 4 bases and J dropped 6; count of bases not matched to a gene: 11. The CDR3 DNA sequence: TGCGCCAGCAGCCCCATCCCAGGACAGGGGGTTTCCGGGGAGCTGTTTTTT. Protein sequence: CASSPIPGQGVSGELFF.

The V and J genes are TRBV5-4 and TRBJ1-1; no firm D call. The ends were cut back, 4 bases at V and 0 bases at J, with 16 bases in the middle. In germline, CDR1 is SGHNT, CDR2 YYREEE (reference sequence). The CDR3 length is 16 residues. CDR3 nucleotides: TGTGCCAGCAGCCCGCGAGAAAGGGTTTTGAACACTGAAGCTTTCTTT. The encoded protein is CASSPRERVLNTEAFF. Full variable domain (remainder filled in from reference TRBV5-4 and TRBJ1-1): ETGVTQSPTHLIKTRGQQVTLRCSSQSGHNTVSWYQQALGQGPQFIFQYYREEENGRGNFPPRFSGLQFPNYSSELNVNALELDDSALYLCASSPRERVLNTEAFFGQGTRLTVV.

This clonotype turned up a few times. The V call is TRBV27, the J call TRBJ2-7; no clear D gene. The CDR3 has 12 residues. Germline loops: CDR1 MNHEY, CDR2 SMNVEV (reference sequence). V was pared by 4 bases and J by 7 bases, with 11 bases between. The CDR3 spells CASSSPSSEQYF. CDR3 coding DNA: TGTGCCAGCAGTTCCCCGTCTAGTGAGCAGTACTTC.

CDR3 DNA sequence: TGCGCCAGCAGCCTGGACTACAGGGGCGGCGAGCAGTACTTC. Translation gives CASSLDYRGGEQYF. V usage is TRBV5-1 and J usage is TRBJ2-7; possible D gene TRBD1, 7 bases. The CDR3 covers 14 residues. Per the germline V gene, CDR1 is SGHRS and CDR2 is YFSETQ. V lost 4 bases, J lost 6 bases, and 17 bases lay in between.

The chain joins TRBV6-5 to TRBJ2-1; D gene unclear. The germline V gene encodes CDR1 MNHEY and CDR2 SVGAGI. This CDR3 contains 15 residues. Trimming left V 0 bases short and J 8 bases short, with 14 bases between. As DNA, the CDR3 is TGTGCCAGCAGTTACTCGCGTGGACGGACCGATGAGCAGTTCTTC. This translates into CASSYSRGRTDEQFF.

This clonotype was seen many times. This chain uses TRBV5-1 with TRBJ1-1, with D possibly matching TRBD1 (5 bases). Looked up from germline, CDR1 is SGHRS and CDR2 is YFSETQ. The CDR3 covers 13 residues. V was clipped by 4 bases and J by 4 bases, with 11 bases between them. CDR3 sequence: CASSPGGVTEAFF. Here the CDR3 DNA reads TGCGCCAGCAGCCCGGGAGGGGTCACTGAAGCTTTCTTT.

This clonotype was observed a few times. The chain carries TRBV21-1 and TRBJ1-5; the table gives TRBD1 as D, unverified against the DNA. TRBV21-1 is labeled a pseudogene. The CDR3 runs 13 residues. DNA for the CDR3: TGTGCCAGCAGCAAAGCCCCGGGACAGCCCCAGCATTTT. This sequence encodes CASSKAPGQPQHF.

This clonotype was seen repeatedly, ten times or more. The J gene is TRBJ2-3, the V gene TRBV12-3 or TRBV12-4; tentative D call: TRBD1 (5 bases). V lost 3 bases and J lost 2, with 6 bases in between. The CDR3 runs to 13 residues. The CDR3 here is CASSFRDTDTQYF. DNA of the CDR3: TGTGCCAGCAGTTTCAGGGACACAGATACGCAGTATTTT.